The subject of this entry is one TCR beta chain. The sample belongs to a study of blood T cell repertoires in COVID-19. Study summary: Donors in the United States, Italy and Spain gave samples during acute or convalescent COVID-19. From T cells, B-cell-depleted T cells, or PBMCs came the material, which was cDNA or gDNA.

Germline V CDR1 and CDR2: SEHNR, FQNEAQ (reference sequence). CDR3 length: 13 amino acids. V was cut by 7 bases and J by 0 bases, with 8 bases left in between. Original methodology: The assay estimated nucleated cells by amplifying reference gene primers. Repertoires were generated with immunoSEQ multiplex PCR, while TCRdb's copy carries only in-frame clones and drops some. For V, J and clone size, that table is used; D and trimming come from the DNA. This sample has about 73,000 clones; over 70% occur once, and the top ten carry about 2.5%. Sample: peripheral blood. This TCR derives from a man older than 75 with active or convalescent COVID-19. This chain links TRBV7-9 with TRBJ2-3, with D possibly matching TRBD1 (5 bases). CDR3 sequence: CASTWGSTDTQYF. CDR3 coding DNA: TGTGCCAGCACCTGGGGCAGCACAGATACGCAGTATTTT.